What follows describes a single T cell receptor (beta chain). What it binds is unknown. The data are from a study of shared clonotypes between healthy human individuals. Findings of the study overall: The sole specimen, blood, was sampled, and tissue repertoires likely differ.

Genomic DNA of each subset was evenly split across several immunoSEQ plates. On ten immunoSEQ deep assay plates, unsorted PBMC DNA was sequenced. Assay: immunoSEQ multiplex PCR; the TCRdb copy retains only in-frame clones and omits some. The sample lists 400,000 to 500,000 clones, 76% seen once, with 10% to 15% in the top ten. Each donor was a Caucasian adult residing in Nashville, Tennessee. Germline lookup yields CDR1 SGHVS and CDR2 FQNEAQ. The CDR3 spans 14 residues. Trimming left V 3 bases short and J 4 bases short, with 10 bases between. Sequenced: PBMCs. The clonotype originates from a woman in her thirties or forties in good health. Some clones in this sample may be carry-over from other donors' samples. This chain joins TRBV7-8 and TRBJ1-5, with a weak D call TRBD1 (5 bases). DNA for the CDR3: TGTGCCAGCAGCTTGGGACTTCAGAATCAGCCCCAGCATTTT. The encoded protein is CASSLGLQNQPQHF. Complete variable domain (other parts from reference TRBV7-8 and TRBJ1-5): GAGVSQSPRYKVAKRGQDVALRCDPISGHVSLFWYQQALGQGPEFLTYFQNEAQLDKSGLPSDRFFAERPEGSVSTLKIQRTQQEDSAVYLCASSLGLQNQPQHFGDGTRLSIL.